The source of this T cell receptor beta chain is a study of PD-1 blockade in classical Hodgkin lymphoma. Study conclusions and caveats: TCR diversity rose significantly by C4D1 in CD4+ but not CD8+ cells.

About this clone itself: Its antigen is not identified.

Following autologous stem cell transplantation, relapse occurred in every patient, and exposure to brentuximab vedotin varied. V was pared by 1 base and J by 6 bases, with 8 bases of the junction left unmatched. The CDR3 has 16 amino acids. CDR1 is SEHNR, CDR2 FQNEAQ, per germline (reference sequence). Produced via immunoSEQ multiplex PCR; TCRdb's table is partial and in-frame only. The sample records about 150,000 clones, about four fifths being singletons. The chain recombines TRBV7-9 with TRBJ1-5, with 8 bases identical to TRBD1. This TCR was sampled from a human donor with classical Hodgkin lymphoma. The sequenced sample was peripheral blood mononuclear cells (PBMCs), obtained before the second cycle of nivolumab. CDR3 in amino acids: CASSLEIGQGAQPQHF. The CDR3, as DNA: TGTGCCAGCAGCTTAGAAATCGGACAGGGTGCTCAGCCCCAGCATTTT. Drawing the rest from reference TRBV7-9 and TRBJ1-5, the complete variable domain is DTGVSQNPRHKITKRGQNVTFRCDPISEHNRLYWYRQTLGQGPEFLTYFQNEAQLEKSRLLSDRFSAERPKGSFSTLEIQRTEQGDSAMYLCASSLEIGQGAQPQHFGDGTRLSIL.